This TCR beta chain was sequenced for a study of OX40 agonist ivuxolimab in advanced cancers. In terms of the full investigation: Ivuxolimab was a fully human IgG2 agonistic monoclonal antibody targeting the costimulatory receptor OX40 (CD134). Among the roughly 50 dose-escalation patients, some 19 had hepatocellular carcinoma, approximately 15 melanoma, 9 renal cell carcinoma and 9 head and neck cancer. The monotherapy dose-escalation portion (N ≈ 52 patients) of the phase I ivuxolimab trial is reported in the paper. Three dose-escalation patients achieved partial responses, one with hepatocellular carcinoma and two with cutaneous melanoma. The point of sequencing TCRbeta in the periphery was to test whether ivuxolimab changed TCR sequence diversity and drove clonal T-cell expansion. Prior anti-PD-1, anti-PD-L1 or anti-CTLA-4 therapy was permitted, and checkpoint inhibitors had been received by under 50% of dose-escalation patients. Intravenous ivuxolimab was administered to patients every 2 weeks at six dose levels: 0.01, 0.1, 0.3, 1.5, 3 and 10 mg/kg. In the dose-escalation cohort, approximately 82% of patients were male, and the mean age was approximately 64 years, with a range of 23 to 79.

Genomic DNA was extracted from sorted cells for sequencing of the TCRbeta CDR3 region. TCRbeta CDR3 regions were sequenced using the immunoSEQ Assay. As stored in TCRdb, this immuneACCESS dataset retains in-frame rearrangements with V and J assigned. A fraction of the clones does not appear; measured against another copy, unresolved V genes explain less than half of the discrepancy, and the remainder lacks a known reason. This sample lists roughly 73,000 clones; roughly 88% were detected once. The ten largest clonotypes hold around 2.3% of the sample. V is pruned by 4 bases and J by 3 bases, leaving 7 bases of the junction without a gene match. The germline V gene (reference sequence) supplies CDR1 SEHNR and CDR2 FQNEAQ. The CDR3 runs 15 residues from the cysteine to the phenylalanine. Only CDR3 DNA is held: 45 bases, read in frame from base 1. Results the study describes overall, beyond this receptor: Low levels of normalized T-cell clonal expansion were also seen in some patients who did not respond. Clonal expansion of both CD4+ and CD8+ blood T cells was observed from baseline to week 6 at doses 0.1 to 3.0 mg/kg. Which antigens the clonally expanded peripheral T cells were specific for was not determined. Partial responders in the 0.1-3.0 mg/kg groups had among the lowest normalized peripheral clonal expansion, especially among CD8+ T cells. After ivuxolimab, expanded clones were on average more numerous among CD8+ T cells than among CD4+ T cells.

Details on this clone: It lacks a known antigen. Base qualities are not recorded, but no much larger clone differs from it by a single base.

The trial excluded patients who had a history of autoimmune disease or were on systemic immunosuppression. Peripheral blood for TCR sequencing was collected from all dose cohorts at baseline, on cycle 4 day 1, and on cycle 7 day 1. Samples came from an open-label, multicenter, first-in-human phase I dose-escalation trial of ivuxolimab. Adults with locally advanced or metastatic head and neck squamous cell, hepatocellular, melanoma or renal cell carcinoma were enrolled in the trial. Before TCR sequencing, CD4+ T cells and CD8+ T cells from peripheral blood were sorted into separate populations. Rearrangement joined TRBV7-9 to TRBJ2-5; the junction holds 8 bases that match TRBD2. The TCR sequence derives from an adult with an advanced solid tumor such as melanoma, head and neck, liver or kidney cancer. The source material was CD4+ or CD8+ T cells sorted from blood, sampled in a trial of the OX40 agonist ivuxolimab. For the CDR3, the sequence is CASSSFGTREETQYF. The DNA sequence is TGTGCCAGCAGCTCCTTTGGGACTAGAGAAGAGACCCAGTACTTC. Outside the CDR3, residues come from the reference TRBV7-9 and TRBJ2-5 proteins, so the full variable domain is: DTGVSQNPRHKITKRGQNVTFRCDPISEHNRLYWYRQTLGQGPEFLTYFQNEAQLEKSRLLSDRFSAERPKGSFSTLEIQRTEQGDSAMYLCASSSFGTREETQYFGPGTRLLVL.